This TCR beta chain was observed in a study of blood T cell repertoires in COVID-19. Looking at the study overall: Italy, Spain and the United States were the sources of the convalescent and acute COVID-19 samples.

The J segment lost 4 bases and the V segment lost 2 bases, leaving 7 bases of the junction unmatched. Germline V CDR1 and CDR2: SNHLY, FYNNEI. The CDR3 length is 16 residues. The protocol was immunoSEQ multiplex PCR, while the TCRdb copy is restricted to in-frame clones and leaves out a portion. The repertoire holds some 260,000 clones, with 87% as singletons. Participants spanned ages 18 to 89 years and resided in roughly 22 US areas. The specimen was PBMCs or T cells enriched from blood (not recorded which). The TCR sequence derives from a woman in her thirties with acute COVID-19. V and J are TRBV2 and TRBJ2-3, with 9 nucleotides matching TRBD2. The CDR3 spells CASSEFSGGGADTQYF. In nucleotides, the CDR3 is TGTGCCAGCAGTGAATTTAGCGGGGGCGGGGCAGATACGCAGTATTTT.